The entry below gives a single TCR beta chain sequence along with its context. What it binds is not known. TCRdb fed the RT-PCR reads into MiXCR, producing one record per CDR3 protein. The sample holds fewer than 700,000 distinct CDR3 sequences, 10% to 15% seen once. This sample was taken from a study of response to subunit inactivated influenza vaccine. General observations from the study: Each seasonal influenza vaccination, the authors suggested, recruits few new T cells.

Sequenced here: PBMCs from blood, sampled roughly 47 days after vaccination. This TCR was sampled from a man aged 45-60 years who received an inactivated influenza vaccine.

Here the CDR3 reads CASSAYGLAGGETQYF. CDR3 nucleotide sequence: TGTGCCAGCAGCGCCTACGGACTAGCGGGGGGGGAGACCCAGTACTTC. This rearrangement joins TRBV7-2 to TRBJ2-5, with 15 positions matching TRBD2. CDR1 and CDR2 (germline): SGHTA, FQGNSA. Trimming cost V 5 bases and J 5 bases; bases outside gene matches: 6. The CDR3 covers 16 residues. Full variable domain (outside the CDR3, taken from reference TRBV7-2 and TRBJ2-5): GAGVSQSPSNKVTEKGKDVELRCDPISGHTALYWYRQSLGQGLEFLIYFQGNSAPDKSGLPSDRFSAERTGGSVSTLTIQRTQQEDSAVYLCASSAYGLAGGETQYFGPGTRLLVL.